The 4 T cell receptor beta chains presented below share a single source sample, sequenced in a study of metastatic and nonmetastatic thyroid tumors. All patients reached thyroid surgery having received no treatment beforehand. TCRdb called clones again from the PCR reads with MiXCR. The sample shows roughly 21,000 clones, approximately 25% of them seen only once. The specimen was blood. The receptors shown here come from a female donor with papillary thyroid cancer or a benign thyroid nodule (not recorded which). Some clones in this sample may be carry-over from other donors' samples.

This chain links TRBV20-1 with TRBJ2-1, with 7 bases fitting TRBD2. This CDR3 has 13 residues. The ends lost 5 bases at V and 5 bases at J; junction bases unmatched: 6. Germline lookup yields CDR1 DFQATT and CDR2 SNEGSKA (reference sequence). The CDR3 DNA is TGCAGTGCTCCGACTAGCTTCCACAATGAGCAGTTCTTC. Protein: CSAPTSFHNEQFF.

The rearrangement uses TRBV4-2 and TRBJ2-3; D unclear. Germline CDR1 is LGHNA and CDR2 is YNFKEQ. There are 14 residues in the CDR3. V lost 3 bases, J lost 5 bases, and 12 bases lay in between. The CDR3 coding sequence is TGTGCCAGCAGCCAGGTTGGGTCTCAAGATACGCAGTATTTT. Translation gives CASSQVGSQDTQYF.

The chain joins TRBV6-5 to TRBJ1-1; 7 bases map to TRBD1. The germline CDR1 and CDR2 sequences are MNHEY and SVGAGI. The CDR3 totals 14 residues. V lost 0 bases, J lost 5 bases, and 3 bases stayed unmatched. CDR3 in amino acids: CASSYSRGSTEAFF. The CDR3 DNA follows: TGTGCCAGCAGTTACTCCAGGGGGTCGACTGAAGCTTTCTTT.

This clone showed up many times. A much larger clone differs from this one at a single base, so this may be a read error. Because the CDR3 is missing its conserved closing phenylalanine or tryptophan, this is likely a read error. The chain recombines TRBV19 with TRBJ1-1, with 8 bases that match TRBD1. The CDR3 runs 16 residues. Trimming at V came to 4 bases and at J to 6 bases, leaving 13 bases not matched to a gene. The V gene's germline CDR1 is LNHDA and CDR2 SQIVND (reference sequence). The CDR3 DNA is TGTGCCAGTAGTACAGACGCCCTACAGGGGGTATCTGAAGCTTTCCTT. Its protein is CASSTDALQGVSEAFL.